The 18 T cell receptor beta chains given below trace back to one sample, sequenced in a study of blood T cell repertoires in COVID-19 (dated by TCRdb to 2020 to 2022). The library was produced with the immunoSEQ multiplex PCR assay. TCRdb stores this immuneACCESS table with in-frame sequences only. Part of the clones is absent; in the studies checked, under half of the shortfall reflects unresolved V genes, and no reason is known for the rest. Counted in this sample were approximately 200,000 clones; around 85% of them appeared once. The ten largest clonotypes hold about 1.3% of the sample. The sequenced material came from PBMCs or T cells enriched from blood (not recorded which). The receptors here all came from a woman aged 40 to 50 with acute COVID-19.

The chain joins TRBV4-3 to TRBJ1-4; 8 bases map to TRBD1. Germline lookup yields CDR1 LGHNA and CDR2 YSLEER. The CDR3 has 15 residues. J gave up 6 bases and V 4 bases, and 7 bases lay outside the gene matches. The CDR3 DNA follows: TGCGCCAGCAGCCTAAACCAGGGGGCCGATGAAAAACTGTTTTTT. This encodes CASSLNQGADEKLFF.

The CDR3 region is CASSLSPGLASYNEQFF. In DNA, the CDR3 is TGTGCCAGCAGTTTATCTCCGGGACTAGCGAGTTACAATGAGCAGTTCTTC. The chain recombines TRBV27 with TRBJ2-1, with 10 bases identical to TRBD2. This CDR3 contains 17 residues. V shed 0 bases and J 4 bases; nucleotides not matched to a gene: 6. Germline CDR1 reads MNHEY; CDR2 reads SMNVEV (reference sequence).

The chain combines TRBV5-1 with TRBJ2-7, with 8 bases fitting TRBD1. CDR1 is SGHRS and CDR2 is YFSETQ in the germline V gene. The CDR3 runs 15 residues. V shed 0 bases and J 1 base; nucleotides not matched to a gene: 3. The CDR3 region has the DNA TGCGCCAGCAGCTTGGCAGGGGGCTCTTCCTACGAGCAGTACTTC. It is translated as CASSLAGGSSYEQYF.

As regards this clone: Other DNA sequences from this sample encode an identical CDR3 as well. This chain uses TRBV3-1 (or the pseudogene TRBV3-2) with TRBJ2-7; 14 bases agree with TRBD2. The germline V gene has CDR1 LGHDT and CDR2 YNNKEL (reference sequence). This CDR3 contains 15 residues. With 4 bases clipped from V and 3 bases from J, the junction kept 2 bases outside the gene matches. The CDR3 loop reads CASSPGLAGVYEQYF. The CDR3 DNA is TGTGCCAGCAGCCCGGGACTAGCGGGAGTCTACGAGCAGTACTTC.

This rearrangement joins TRBV7-3 to TRBJ2-1, with TRBD2 matching over 8 bases. This CDR3 contains 21 residues. V was pared by 1 base and J by 7 bases, with 24 bases of the junction left unmatched. From germline, CDR1 is SGHTA and CDR2 FQGTGA. The CDR3 here is CASSLRVHFERGLTKGNEQFF. In nucleotides, the CDR3 is TGTGCCAGCAGCTTAAGGGTTCATTTTGAGCGGGGGCTTACAAAGGGGAATGAGCAGTTCTTC.

The chain recombines TRBV9 with TRBJ2-7, with 8 bases identical to TRBD1. J was trimmed by 7 bases and V by 0 bases; bases with no gene match: 6. The CDR3 is 14 amino acids. Germline V gene sequence: CDR1 SGDLS, CDR2 YYNGEE. The CDR3 protein is CASSVGQGAREQYF. CDR3 nucleotides: TGTGCCAGCAGCGTAGGGCAGGGGGCAAGGGAGCAGTACTTC.

The chain has TRBV5-1 and TRBJ2-5, with D possibly being TRBD1 (5 bases). Trimming took off 0 bases at V and 5 bases at J, with 11 bases between the two ends. The CDR3 runs 14 residues. Germline CDR1 and CDR2: SGHRS and YFSETQ. CDR3 region: CASSLVTGEETQYF. DNA for the CDR3: TGCGCCAGCAGCTTGGTTACAGGCGAGGAGACCCAGTACTTC.

V gene TRBV5-3 combines with J gene TRBJ2-1; maybe TRBD1 (6 bases). TRBV5-3 is identified as an open reading frame with a role that is uncertain. The CDR3 is made up of 14 amino acids. Trimming stripped 4 bases from V and 4 bases from J, with 12 bases between. The CDR3 DNA is TGTGCCAGAAGCAGAAGGGACACTTACAATGAGCAGTTCTTC. Protein: CARSRRDTYNEQFF.

The J gene is TRBJ1-2, the V gene TRBV11-2; 9 bases match TRBD1. Germline V gene data show CDR1 as SGHAT and CDR2 as FQNNGV. V lost 2 bases to trimming and J lost 8 bases; unmatched junction nucleotides: 9. The CDR3 sequence is 15 residues long. The CDR3 DNA reads TGTGCCAGCAGCTTATCGGACAGGGGATTGTTCGGCTACACCTTC. Its protein product is CASSLSDRGLFGYTF.

This chain uses TRBV5-6 with TRBJ1-2, with D possibly being TRBD1 (5 bases). V lost 0 bases and J lost 4, with 7 bases in between. The germline gives CDR1 SGHDT, CDR2 YYEEEE. The CDR3 loop spans 13 amino acids. Written as DNA, the CDR3 is TGTGCCAGCAGCTTGGAGCAGGGCTATGGCTACACCTTC. It is translated as CASSLEQGYGYTF.

The sample holds a few counts of this clone. The chain is built from TRBV15 and TRBJ1-1; TRBD1 matches at 8 bases. V was pared by 4 bases and J by 2 bases, with 6 bases of the junction left unmatched. CDR1 and CDR2 (germline): LNHNV, YYDKDF (reference sequence). The CDR3 totals 15 residues. In DNA form, the CDR3 reads TGTGCCACCAGCACACGGACAGGGATCAACACTGAAGCTTTCTTT. Translating it yields CATSTRTGINTEAFF.

This chain uses TRBV5-1 with TRBJ2-7; D ambiguous. Per the germline V gene, CDR1 is SGHRS and CDR2 is YFSETQ. The CDR3 contains 13 residues. V shed 2 bases and J shed 2 bases, with 8 bases lying between them. The CDR3 nucleotides read TGCGCCAGCAGCTTTGGCTCGCCCTACGAGCAGTACTTC. Its protein is CASSFGSPYEQYF.

In its sample, this clone was seen a few times. V gene TRBV3-1 (or the pseudogene TRBV3-2) combines with J gene TRBJ1-2, with D hard to call. The CDR3 totals 11 residues. Trimming took 5 bases from V and 6 from J, leaving 7 bases between them. Germline CDR1 is LGHDT and CDR2 is YNNKEL (reference sequence). The CDR3 sequence is CASSNLDGYTF. CDR3 nucleotides: TGTGCCAGCAGCAACTTAGATGGCTACACCTTC.

The chain links TRBV11-2 to TRBJ2-7; unclear D gene. The CDR3 runs to 14 residues. V dropped 1 base and J dropped 1 base, with 8 bases sitting between them. Germline CDR1 and CDR2: SGHAT and FQNNGV. The CDR3 DNA reads TGTGCCAGCAGCTTAGTCCCCAATTCCTACGAGCAGTACTTC. Translated: CASSLVPNSYEQYF.

This chain connects TRBV6-2 or TRBV6-3 to TRBJ2-1, with 7 bases fitting TRBD2. Germline CDR1 reads MNHEY; CDR2 reads SVGEGT. The V gene end was trimmed by 2 bases and the J gene end by 8 bases; junction bases not matched to a gene: 9. This CDR3 has 15 amino acids. CDR3 sequence (DNA): TGTGCCAGCAGTTACGTGGGACTACCCGTTCATGAGCAGTTCTTC. This translates into CASSYVGLPVHEQFF.

The chain has TRBV4-2 and TRBJ1-1; 7 positions match TRBD1. Unmatched junction bases numbered 5, after V lost 0 bases and J lost 10 bases. Germline V gene data show CDR1 as LGHNA and CDR2 as YNFKEQ. The CDR3 covers 13 residues. The CDR3 is CASSQDQDRAAFF. CDR3 nucleotides: TGTGCCAGCAGCCAAGATCAAGACAGGGCAGCTTTCTTT.

This clone occurred a few times. V gene TRBV19 combines with J gene TRBJ2-1; 10 positions match TRBD1. Trimming at V came to 5 bases and at J to 3 bases, leaving 4 bases not matched to a gene. The CDR3 extends over 15 amino acids. CDR1 and CDR2 (germline): LNHDA, SQIVND (reference sequence). As DNA, the CDR3 is TGTGCCAGTAGTTCCCGGGACAGGGGCTACAATGAGCAGTTCTTC. It specifies CASSSRDRGYNEQFF.

The chain links TRBV7-2 to TRBJ1-6; D gene unclear. The CDR3 runs to 14 residues. Germline lookup yields CDR1 SGHTA and CDR2 FQGNSA. Between the trimmed V and J ends, which lost 3 bases and 6 bases, there was a span of 9 bases. CDR3 DNA sequence: TGTGCCAGCAGCTTCGACTCGGGTAATTCACCCCTCCACTTT. As protein: CASSFDSGNSPLHF.